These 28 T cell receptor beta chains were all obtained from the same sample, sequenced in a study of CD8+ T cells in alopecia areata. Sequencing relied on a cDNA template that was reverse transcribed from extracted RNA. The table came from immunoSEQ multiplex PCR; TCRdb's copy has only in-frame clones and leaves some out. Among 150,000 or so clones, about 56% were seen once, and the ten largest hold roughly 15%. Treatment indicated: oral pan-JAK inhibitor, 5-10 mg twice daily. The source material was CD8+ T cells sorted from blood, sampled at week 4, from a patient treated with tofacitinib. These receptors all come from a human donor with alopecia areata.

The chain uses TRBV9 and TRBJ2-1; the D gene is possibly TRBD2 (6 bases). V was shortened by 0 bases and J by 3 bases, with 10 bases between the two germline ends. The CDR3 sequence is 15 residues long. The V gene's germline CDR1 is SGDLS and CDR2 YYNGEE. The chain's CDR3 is CASSVAGENYNEQFF. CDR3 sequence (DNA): TGTGCCAGCAGCGTAGCGGGGGAGAACTACAATGAGCAGTTCTTC.

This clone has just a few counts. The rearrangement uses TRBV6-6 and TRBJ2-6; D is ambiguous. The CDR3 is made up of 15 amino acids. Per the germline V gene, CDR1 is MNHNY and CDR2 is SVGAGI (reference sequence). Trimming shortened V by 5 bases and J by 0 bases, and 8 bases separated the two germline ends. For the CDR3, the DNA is TGTGCCAGCAGTCCGGAAAGCTCTGGGGCCAACGTCCTGACTTTC. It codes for CASSPESSGANVLTF.

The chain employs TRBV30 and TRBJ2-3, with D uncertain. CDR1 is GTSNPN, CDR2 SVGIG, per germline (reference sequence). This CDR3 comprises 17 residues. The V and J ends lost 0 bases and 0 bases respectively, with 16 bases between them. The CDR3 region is CAWSVPTAFTSTDTQYF. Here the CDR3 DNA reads TGTGCCTGGAGTGTACCTACGGCATTTACTAGCACAGATACGCAGTATTTT.

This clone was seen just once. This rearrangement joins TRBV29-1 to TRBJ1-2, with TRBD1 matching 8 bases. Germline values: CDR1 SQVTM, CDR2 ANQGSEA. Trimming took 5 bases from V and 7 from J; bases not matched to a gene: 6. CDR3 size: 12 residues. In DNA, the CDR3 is TGCAGCGTTTCTGGACAGGGCGGTGGCTACACCTTC. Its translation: CSVSGQGGGYTF.

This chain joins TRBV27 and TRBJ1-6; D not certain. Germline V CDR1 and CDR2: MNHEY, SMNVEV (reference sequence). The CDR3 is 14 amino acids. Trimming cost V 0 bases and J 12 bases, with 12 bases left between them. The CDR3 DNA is TGTGCCAGCAGTTTATCGAAAACCGGCGGACCCCTCCACTTT. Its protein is CASSLSKTGGPLHF.

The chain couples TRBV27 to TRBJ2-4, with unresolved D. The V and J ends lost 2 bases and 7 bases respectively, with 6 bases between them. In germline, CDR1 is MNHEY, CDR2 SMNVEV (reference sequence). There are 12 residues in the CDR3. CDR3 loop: CASSLNGNIQYF. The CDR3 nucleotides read TGTGCCAGCAGTTTAAATGGGAACATTCAGTACTTC.

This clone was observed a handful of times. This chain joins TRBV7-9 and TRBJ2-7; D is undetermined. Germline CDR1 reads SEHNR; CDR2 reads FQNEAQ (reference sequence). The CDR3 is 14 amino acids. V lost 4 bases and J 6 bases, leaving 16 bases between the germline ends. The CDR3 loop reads CASSSSFRSGEQYF. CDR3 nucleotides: TGTGCCAGCAGCTCGTCGTTTAGGTCTGGCGAGCAGTACTTC.

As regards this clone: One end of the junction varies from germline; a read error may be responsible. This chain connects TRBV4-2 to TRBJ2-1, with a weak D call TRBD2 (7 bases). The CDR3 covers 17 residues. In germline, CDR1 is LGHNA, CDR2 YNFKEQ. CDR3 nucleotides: TGTGCCGGCAGTCAAGGGGAGGGGGACGTATCCTACAATGAGCAGTTCTTC. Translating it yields CAGSQGEGDVSYNEQFF.

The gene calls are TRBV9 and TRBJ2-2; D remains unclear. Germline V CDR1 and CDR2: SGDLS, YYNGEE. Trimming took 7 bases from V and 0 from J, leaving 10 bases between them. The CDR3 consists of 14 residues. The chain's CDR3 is CASSLGPNTGELFF. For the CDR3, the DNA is TGTGCCAGCTCACTGGGCCCGAACACCGGGGAGCTGTTTTTT.

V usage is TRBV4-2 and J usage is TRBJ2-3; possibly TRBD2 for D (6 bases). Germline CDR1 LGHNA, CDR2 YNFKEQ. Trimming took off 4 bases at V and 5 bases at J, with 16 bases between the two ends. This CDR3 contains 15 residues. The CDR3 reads CASSPGVEGGDTQYF. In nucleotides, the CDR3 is TGTGCCAGCAGCCCTGGGGTGGAGGGCGGAGATACGCAGTATTTT.

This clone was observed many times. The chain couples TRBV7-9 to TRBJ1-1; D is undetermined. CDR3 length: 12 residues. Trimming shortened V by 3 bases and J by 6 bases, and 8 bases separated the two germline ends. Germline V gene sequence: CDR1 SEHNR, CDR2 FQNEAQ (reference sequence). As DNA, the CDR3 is TGTGCCAGCAGCTTGAATGGGGCTGAAGCTTTCTTT. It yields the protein CASSLNGAEAFF. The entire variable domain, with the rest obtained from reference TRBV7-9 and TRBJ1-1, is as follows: DTGVSQNPRHKITKRGQNVTFRCDPISEHNRLYWYRQTLGQGPEFLTYFQNEAQLEKSRLLSDRFSAERPKGSFSTLEIQRTEQGDSAMYLCASSLNGAEAFFGQGTRLTVV.

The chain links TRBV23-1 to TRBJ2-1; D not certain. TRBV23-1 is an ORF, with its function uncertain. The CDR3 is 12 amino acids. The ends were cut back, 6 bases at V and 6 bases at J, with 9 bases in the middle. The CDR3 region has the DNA TGCGCCAGCAGGCCCGAGAGCAATGAGCAGTTCTTC. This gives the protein CASRPESNEQFF.

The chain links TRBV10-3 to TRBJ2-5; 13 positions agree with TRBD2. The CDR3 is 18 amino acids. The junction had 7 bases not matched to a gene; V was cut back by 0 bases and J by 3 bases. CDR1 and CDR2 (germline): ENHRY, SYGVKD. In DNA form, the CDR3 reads TGTGCCATCAGTGAGTCCATCGACGGACTAGCGGGGGAAGAGACCCAGTACTTC. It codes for CAISESIDGLAGEETQYF.

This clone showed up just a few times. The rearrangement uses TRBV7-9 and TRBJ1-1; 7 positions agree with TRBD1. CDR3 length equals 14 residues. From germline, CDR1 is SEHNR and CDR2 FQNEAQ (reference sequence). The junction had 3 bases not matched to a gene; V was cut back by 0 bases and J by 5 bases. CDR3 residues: CASSLATGVTEAFF. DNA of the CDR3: TGTGCCAGCAGCTTAGCAACAGGGGTAACTGAAGCTTTCTTT.

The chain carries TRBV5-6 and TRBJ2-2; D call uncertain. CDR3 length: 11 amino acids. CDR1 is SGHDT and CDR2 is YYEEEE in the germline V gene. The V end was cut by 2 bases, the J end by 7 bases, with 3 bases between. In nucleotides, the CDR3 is TGTGCCAGCAGCTTCGGCGGGGAGCTGTTTTTT. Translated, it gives CASSFGGELFF.

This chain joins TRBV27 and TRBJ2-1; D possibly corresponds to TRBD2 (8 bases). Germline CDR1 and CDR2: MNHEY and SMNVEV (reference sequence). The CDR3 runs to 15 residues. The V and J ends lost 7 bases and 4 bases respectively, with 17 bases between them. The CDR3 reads CASTGGTDRYNEQFF. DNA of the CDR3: TGTGCCAGCACGGGGGGGACAGATAGATACAATGAGCAGTTCTTC.

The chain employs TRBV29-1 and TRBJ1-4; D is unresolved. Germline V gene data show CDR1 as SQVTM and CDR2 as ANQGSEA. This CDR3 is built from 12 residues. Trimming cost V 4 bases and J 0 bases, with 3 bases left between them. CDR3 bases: TGCAGCGTTGGATCAACTAATGAAAAACTGTTTTTT. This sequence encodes CSVGSTNEKLFF. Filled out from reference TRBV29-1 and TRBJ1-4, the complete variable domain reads SAVISQKPSRDICQRGTSLTIQCQVDSQVTMMFWYRQQPGQSLTLIATANQGSEATYESGFVIDKFPISRPNLTFSTLTVSNMSPEDSSIYLCSVGSTNEKLFFGSGTQLSVL.

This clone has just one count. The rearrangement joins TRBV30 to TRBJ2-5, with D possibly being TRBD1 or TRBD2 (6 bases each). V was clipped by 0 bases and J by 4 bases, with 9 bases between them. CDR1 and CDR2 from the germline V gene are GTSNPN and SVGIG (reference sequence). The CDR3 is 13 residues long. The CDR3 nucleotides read TGTGCCTGGAGTGTAGAGGGGGGAGAGACCCAGTACTTC. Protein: CAWSVEGGETQYF.

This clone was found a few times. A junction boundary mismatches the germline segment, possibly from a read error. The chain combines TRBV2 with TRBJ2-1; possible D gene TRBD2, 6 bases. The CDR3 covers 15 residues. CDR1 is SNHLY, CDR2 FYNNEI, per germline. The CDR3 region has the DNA TGTGCCAGCCCGAACTCCGGGACTTCCTCCAATGAGCAGTTCTTC. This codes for CASPNSGTSSNEQFF.

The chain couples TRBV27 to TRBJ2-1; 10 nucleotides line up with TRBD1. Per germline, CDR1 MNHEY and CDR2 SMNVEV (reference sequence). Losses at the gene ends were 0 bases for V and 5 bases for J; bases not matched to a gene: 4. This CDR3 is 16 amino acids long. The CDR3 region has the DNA TGTGCCAGCAGTTTATCCCCCGGGACAGGGGACAATGAGCAGTTCTTC. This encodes CASSLSPGTGDNEQFF.

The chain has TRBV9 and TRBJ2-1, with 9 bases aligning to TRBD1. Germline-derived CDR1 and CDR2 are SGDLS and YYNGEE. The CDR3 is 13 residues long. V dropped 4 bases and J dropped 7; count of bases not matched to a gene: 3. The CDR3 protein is CASSLTGGNEQFF. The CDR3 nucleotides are TGTGCCAGCAGCTTGACAGGGGGGAATGAGCAGTTCTTC.

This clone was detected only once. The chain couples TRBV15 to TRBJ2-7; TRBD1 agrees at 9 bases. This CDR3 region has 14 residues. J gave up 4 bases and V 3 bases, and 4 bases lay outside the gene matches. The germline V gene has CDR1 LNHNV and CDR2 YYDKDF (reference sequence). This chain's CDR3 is CATSSGQGSYEQYF. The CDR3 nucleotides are TGTGCCACCAGCAGCGGACAGGGGTCGTACGAGCAGTACTTC.

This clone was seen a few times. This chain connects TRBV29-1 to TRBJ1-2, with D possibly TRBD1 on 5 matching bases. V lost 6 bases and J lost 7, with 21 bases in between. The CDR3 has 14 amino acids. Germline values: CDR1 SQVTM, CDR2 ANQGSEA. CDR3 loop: CSVDSDRGVSGYTF. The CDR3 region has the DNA TGCAGCGTGGATTCCGACCGGGGGGTTAGTGGCTACACCTTC.

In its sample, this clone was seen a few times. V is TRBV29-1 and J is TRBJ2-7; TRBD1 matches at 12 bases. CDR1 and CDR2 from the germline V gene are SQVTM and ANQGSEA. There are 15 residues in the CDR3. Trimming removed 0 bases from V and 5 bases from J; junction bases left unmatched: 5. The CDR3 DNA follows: TGCAGCGTTGAAGATCCGGGGACAGGGGGCGACGAGCAGTACTTC. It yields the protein CSVEDPGTGGDEQYF.

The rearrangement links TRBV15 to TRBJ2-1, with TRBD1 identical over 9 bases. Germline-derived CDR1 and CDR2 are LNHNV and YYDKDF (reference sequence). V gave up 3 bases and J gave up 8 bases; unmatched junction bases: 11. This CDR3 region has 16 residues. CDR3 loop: CATSRGGSTGGDEQFF. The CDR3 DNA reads TGTGCCACCAGCAGGGGAGGGTCCACAGGGGGCGATGAGCAGTTCTTC.

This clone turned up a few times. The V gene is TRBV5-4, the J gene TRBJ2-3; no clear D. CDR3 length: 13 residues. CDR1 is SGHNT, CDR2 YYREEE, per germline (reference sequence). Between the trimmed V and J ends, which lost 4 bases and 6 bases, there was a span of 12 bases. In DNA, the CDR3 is TGTGCCAGCAGCCGAACCCCAGAGGATACGCAGTATTTT. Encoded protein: CASSRTPEDTQYF.

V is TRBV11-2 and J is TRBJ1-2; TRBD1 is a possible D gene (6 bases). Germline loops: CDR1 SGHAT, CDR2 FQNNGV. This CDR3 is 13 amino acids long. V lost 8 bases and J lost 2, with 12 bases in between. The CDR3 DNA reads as TGTGCCAGCGCAGGGGCGTGGAACTATGGCTACACCTTC. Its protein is CASAGAWNYGYTF.

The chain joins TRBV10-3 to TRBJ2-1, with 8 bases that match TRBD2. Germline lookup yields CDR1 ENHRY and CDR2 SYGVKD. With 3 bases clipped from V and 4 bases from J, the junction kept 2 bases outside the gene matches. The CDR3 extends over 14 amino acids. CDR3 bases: TGTGCCATCAGTGACGGGGGGGCTTACAATGAGCAGTTCTTC. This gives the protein CAISDGGAYNEQFF.